A single T cell receptor (beta chain) is shown here with its context. As yet, its antigen is unknown. Using a J-beta primer mix together with a sample-barcoded 5' primer, a second PCR was run for roughly 7 to 11 cycles. TCRdb called the 5' RACE reads again in MiXCR, with one record for every CDR3 protein. The data contain roughly 800,000 distinct CDR3 sequences, roughly 25% of them singletons. The data were obtained in a study of blood T cells in healthy people across ages. Overall study results and limits: TCR beta diversity correlated strongly with naive T cell percentage. No one knew whether donors had CMV, which possibly confounded expanded clonotype changes.

Separately, the same data were catalogued under a study of T cells of mothers and their children. That report notes: From each mother came over 8 million TCR beta CDR3 reads, and from each child came 2.5 million to 3.5 million. Slightly higher, non-significant overlap characterized related mother-child pairs relative to unrelated pairs.

The TCR was taken from a boy between 10 and 17 years old in good health. The sample comprised blood.

This chain's CDR3 is CAISEEDREETQYF. The DNA of the CDR3 is TGTGCCATCAGCGAGGAAGACAGAGAGGAGACCCAGTACTTC. V and J are TRBV10-3 and TRBJ2-1; perhaps TRBD1 as D (5 bases). The better agreement between TRBJ2-5 and the DNA end casts doubt on the J call. Germline V lookup: CDR1 ENHRY, CDR2 SYGVKD. The CDR3 contains 14 residues.